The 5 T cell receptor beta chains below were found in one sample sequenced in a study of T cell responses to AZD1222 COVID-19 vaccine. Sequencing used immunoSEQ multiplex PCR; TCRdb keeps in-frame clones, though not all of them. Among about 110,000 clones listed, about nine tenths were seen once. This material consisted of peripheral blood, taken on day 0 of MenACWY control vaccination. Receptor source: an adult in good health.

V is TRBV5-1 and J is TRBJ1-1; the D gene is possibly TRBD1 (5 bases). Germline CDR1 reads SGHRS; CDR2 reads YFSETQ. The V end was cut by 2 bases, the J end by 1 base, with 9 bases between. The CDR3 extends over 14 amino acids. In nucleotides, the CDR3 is TGCGCCAGCAGCTTTTCGGGGACGAACACTGAAGCTTTCTTT. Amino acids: CASSFSGTNTEAFF.

The CDR3 DNA sequence: TGTGCCAGCAGCGCCATCACAGGGGGCTCCTACGAGCAGTACTTC. Translating gives CASSAITGGSYEQYF. V is TRBV27 and J is TRBJ2-7, with 8 bases aligning to TRBD1. Germline V gene lookup returns CDR1 MNHEY and CDR2 SMNVEV (reference sequence). V shed 6 bases and J 0 bases; nucleotides not matched to a gene: 7. This CDR3 has 15 residues.

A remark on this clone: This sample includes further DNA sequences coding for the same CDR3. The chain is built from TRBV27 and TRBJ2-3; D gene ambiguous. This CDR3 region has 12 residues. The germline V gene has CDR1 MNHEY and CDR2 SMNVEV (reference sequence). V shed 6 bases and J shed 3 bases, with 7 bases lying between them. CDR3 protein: CASSLGTDTQYF. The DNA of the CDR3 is TGTGCCAGCAGCCTAGGAACAGATACGCAGTATTTT.

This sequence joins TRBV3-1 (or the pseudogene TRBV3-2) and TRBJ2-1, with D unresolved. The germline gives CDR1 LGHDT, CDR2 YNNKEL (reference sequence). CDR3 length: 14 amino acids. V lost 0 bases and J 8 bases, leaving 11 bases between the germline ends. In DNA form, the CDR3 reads TGTGCCAGCAGCCAAGATCCTCCTCCCTATGAGCAGTTCTTC. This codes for CASSQDPPPYEQFF.

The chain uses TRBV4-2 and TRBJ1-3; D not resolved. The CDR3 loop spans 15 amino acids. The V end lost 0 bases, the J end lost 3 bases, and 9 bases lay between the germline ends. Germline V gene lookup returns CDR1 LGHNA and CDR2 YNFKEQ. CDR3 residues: CASSQDWSDGNTIYF. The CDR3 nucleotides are TGTGCCAGCAGCCAAGATTGGTCAGATGGAAACACCATATATTTT.